This TCR beta chain was observed in a study of immune characterization of retroperitoneal liposarcoma. The CDR3 sequence is 16 residues long. V was pared by 5 bases and J by 2 bases, with 4 bases of the junction left unmatched. TCRdb independently ran MiXCR on the PCR reads; one entry per CDR3 protein. The data show 6,000 to 7,000 distinct CDR3 sequences, approximately 30% seen once. Material for sequencing was blood. The chain uses TRBV12-3 or TRBV12-4 and TRBJ2-3, with 13 nucleotides matching TRBD2. The sequence came from a male donor with retroperitoneal liposarcoma. Written as DNA, the CDR3 is TGTGCCAGCAGTACTACTAGCGGGGGGGCCACAGATACGCAGTATTTT. It is translated as CASSTTSGGATDTQYF.